The clone carrying this TCR beta chain was counted at least ten times. The sample belongs to a study of T cells in Graves' hyperthyroidism and ophthalmopathy. The CDR3 loop spans 15 amino acids. V shed 3 bases, J shed 8 bases, and the junction held 8 bases outside the gene matches. The source material, RNA transcripts, was used to amplify TCR beta CDR3 regions. The HTBI primer set served for first-round RT-PCR of the TCR CDR3. TCRdb re-called the multiplex PCR reads with MiXCR, one entry per CDR3 protein. The data hold roughly 700,000 distinct CDR3 sequences, with 12% to 15% observed a single time. The genes are TRBV12-3 or TRBV12-4 and TRBJ1-4, with 8 bases identical to TRBD1. The receptor comes from a woman between 18 and 29 years old with Graves' hyperthyroidism. Specimen: blood. The CDR3 loop is CASSLPGQEGEKLFF. In DNA form, the CDR3 reads TGTGCCAGCAGTTTGCCGGGACAGGAGGGAGAAAAACTGTTTTTT.